These 29 T cell receptor beta chains share one sample of origin, sequenced in a study of T cells in Graves' hyperthyroidism and ophthalmopathy. Regions amplified from RNA transcripts were the TCR beta CDR3 regions. TCR CDR3 underwent first-round RT-PCR with the HTBI primer set. TCRdb redid the calling of the multiplex PCR reads with MiXCR, one entry per CDR3 protein. The sample has 730,000 or so distinct CDR3 sequences, about 17% seen once. Sequencing input: blood. The receptors come from a woman in her 50s with Graves' hyperthyroidism that later progressed to Graves' ophthalmopathy.

A few counts support this clonotype. The chain has TRBV20-1 and TRBJ1-1; possibly TRBD1 for D (6 bases). CDR1 DFQATT and CDR2 SNEGSKA come from the germline V gene (reference sequence). The CDR3 sequence is 12 residues long. V was pared by 5 bases and J by 11 bases, with 18 bases between. CDR3 loop: CSAGQQGLGAFF. As DNA, the CDR3 is TGCAGTGCTGGACAGCAGGGCCTTGGGGCTTTCTTT.

A single count supports this clonotype. The V and J genes are TRBV5-1 and TRBJ1-4; possible D gene TRBD1, 6 bases. Trimming took off 0 bases at V and 8 bases at J, with 14 bases between the two ends. Germline CDR1 is SGHRS and CDR2 is YFSETQ. The length of the CDR3 is 15 residues. CDR3 DNA sequence: TGCGCCAGCAGCTTGGATTCCAGGGGACGAGAAAAACTGTTTTTT. Protein product: CASSLDSRGREKLFF.

In this sample, this clonotype turned up many times. The chain is built from TRBV6-5 and TRBJ2-1, with D possibly matching TRBD1 (6 bases). The V end was cut by 0 bases, the J end by 4 bases, with 10 bases between. The CDR3 loop spans 15 amino acids. Germline V lookup: CDR1 MNHEY, CDR2 SVGAGI. The CDR3 DNA is TGTGCCAGCAGTTACTCGCAGGGGAGATACAATGAGCAGTTCTTC. Translation gives CASSYSQGRYNEQFF.

This clonotype was found many times. V gene TRBV11-3 combines with J gene TRBJ2-5; D is ambiguous. Germline-derived CDR1 and CDR2 are SGHNT and YENEEA. The CDR3 covers 14 residues. V was shortened by 1 base and J by 5 bases, with 11 bases between the two germline ends. CDR3 DNA sequence: TGTGCCAGCAGCTTAGCCTCAAGCAGTGAGACCCAGTACTTC. Translating it yields CASSLASSSETQYF.

This clonotype was detected only a few times. The rearrangement uses TRBV10-3 and TRBJ2-6; 8 nucleotides agree with TRBD1. Trimming removed 6 bases from V and 0 bases from J; junction bases left unmatched: 10. The CDR3 covers 18 residues. The germline gives CDR1 ENHRY, CDR2 SYGVKD. Here the CDR3 DNA reads TGTGCCATCAGCCACAGGGGGTATACCCTCTCTGGGGCCAACGTCCTGACTTTC. This sequence encodes CAISHRGYTLSGANVLTF.

This chain uses TRBV12-3 or TRBV12-4 with TRBJ1-1; no clear D gene. V lost 2 bases, J lost 1 base, and 8 bases lay in between. The CDR3 runs 14 residues. CDR3: CASSLHRGNTEAFF. CDR3 coding DNA: TGTGCCAGCAGTTTACACCGGGGGAACACTGAAGCTTTCTTT.

This clonotype was found a few times. DNA for the CDR3: TGTGCCAGCAGCTATCCGGGAAACACCATATATTTT. Translated, it gives CASSYPGNTIYF. This chain connects TRBV11-2 to TRBJ1-3; D is undetermined. The germline V gene has CDR1 SGHAT and CDR2 FQNNGV. Deletions cut 4 bases from V and 4 bases from J, with 5 bases between. This CDR3 comprises 12 residues.

This rearrangement joins TRBV6-1 to TRBJ1-3; no clear D. CDR1 is MNHNS, CDR2 SASEGT, per germline. The V gene lost 6 bases and the J gene lost 0 bases, with 12 bases spanning the gap. This CDR3 comprises 15 residues. Here the CDR3 DNA reads TGTGCCAGCAGCCGCGACGGAGCCTCTGGAAACACCATATATTTT. This codes for CASSRDGASGNTIYF.

This clonotype appeared many times. V gene TRBV5-1 combines with J gene TRBJ1-1, with a tentative D call TRBD1 (6 bases). CDR1 is SGHRS, CDR2 YFSETQ, per germline. The CDR3 is made up of 13 amino acids. V lost 3 bases and J lost 4, with 10 bases in between. The CDR3 DNA reads TGCGCCAGCAGCTGGGTCAGGGGCACTGAAGCTTTCTTT. Translated, it gives CASSWVRGTEAFF.

This clonotype has just one count. The V and J genes are TRBV4-1 and TRBJ1-4, with no clear D. The CDR3 extends over 13 amino acids. CDR1 is MGHRA, CDR2 YSYEKL, per germline. The V gene lost 0 bases and the J gene lost 5 bases, with 4 bases spanning the gap. The CDR3 loop is CASSQELNEKLFF. As DNA, the CDR3 is TGCGCCAGCAGCCAAGAATTGAATGAAAAACTGTTTTTT.

This clonotype was detected many times. The V call is TRBV3-1, the J call TRBJ1-6; TRBD1 agrees at 7 bases. The V segment lost 4 bases and the J segment 5 bases; nucleotides outside the gene matches: 2. In germline, CDR1 is LGHDT, CDR2 YNNKEL (reference sequence). The CDR3 covers 14 residues. This chain's CDR3 is CASSPGTDNSPLHF. Here the CDR3 DNA reads TGTGCCAGCAGCCCTGGGACAGATAATTCACCCCTCCACTTT.

A few counts support this clonotype. V usage is TRBV29-1 and J usage is TRBJ2-1; the match to TRBD2 covers 7 bases. Per the germline V gene, CDR1 is SQVTM and CDR2 is ANQGSEA. Germline trimming cut 8 bases from V and 3 bases from J; bases unmatched to any gene: 7. The CDR3 totals 13 residues. The CDR3 here is CSSGGEHYNEQFF. The CDR3 DNA follows: TGCAGCTCTGGGGGGGAGCACTACAATGAGCAGTTCTTC.

The chain joins TRBV12-3 or TRBV12-4 to TRBJ2-5; 9 bases are shared with TRBD2. The V and J ends lost 3 bases and 4 bases, in that order; junction bases with no gene match: 9. This CDR3 is 16 amino acids long. The CDR3 coding sequence is TGTGCCAGCAGTTTTGCGGGGGGGATTTCGGGAGAGACCCAGTACTTC. It translates to CASSFAGGISGETQYF.

About this clonotype: A much larger clone sits a single nucleotide away, making a read error possible. The rearrangement joins TRBV30 to TRBJ1-6, with D possibly matching TRBD1 (5 bases). CDR1 is GTSNPN, CDR2 SVGIG, per germline (reference sequence). CDR3 length: 16 amino acids. CDR3 residues: CAWSALGGGRNSLLHF. The CDR3, as DNA: TGTGCCTGGAGTGCCCTAGGCGGGGGTAGGAATTCACTCCTCCACTTT.

Ten or more counts support this clonotype. The rearrangement links TRBV7-9 to TRBJ2-7; possible D gene TRBD2, 6 bases. V was clipped by 0 bases and J by 5 bases, with 8 bases between them. Germline CDR1 and CDR2: SEHNR and FQNEAQ (reference sequence). The CDR3 length is 13 residues. The CDR3 region is CASSLAGGHEQYF. CDR3 DNA: TGTGCCAGCAGCTTAGCGGGGGGACACGAGCAGTACTTC. The variable domain in full, with the rest retrieved from reference TRBV7-9 and TRBJ2-7, is DTGVSQNPRHKITKRGQNVTFRCDPISEHNRLYWYRQTLGQGPEFLTYFQNEAQLEKSRLLSDRFSAERPKGSFSTLEIQRTEQGDSAMYLCASSLAGGHEQYFGPGTRLTVT.

This clonotype was observed a handful of times. This rearrangement joins TRBV24-1 to TRBJ1-5; D is unresolved. The germline gives CDR1 KGHDR, CDR2 SFDVKD. This CDR3 has 15 residues. Trimming took off 5 bases at V and 3 bases at J, with 13 bases between the two ends. CDR3 bases: TGTGCCACCAGTGGTGGTTGGTCCGACAATCAGCCCCAGCATTTT. It encodes CATSGGWSDNQPQHF.

In its sample, this clonotype was seen a few times. V is TRBV19 and J is TRBJ1-1; TRBD1 aligns across 7 bases. The V and J ends lost 1 base and 6 bases, in that order; junction bases with no gene match: 5. CDR3 size: 14 residues. Looked up from germline, CDR1 is LNHDA and CDR2 is SQIVND (reference sequence). Here the CDR3 reads CASSIGQGSPEAFF. CDR3 DNA sequence: TGTGCCAGTAGTATAGGACAGGGCTCACCTGAAGCTTTCTTT.

This clonotype was recorded many times. The CDR3 DNA reads as TGCAGCGTTGAAGCGTGGACTAGCGCCAGCACAGATACGCAGTATTTT. Translating it yields CSVEAWTSASTDTQYF. The V call is TRBV29-1, the J call TRBJ2-3; 9 bases match TRBD2. CDR3 length: 16 residues. The trim removed 1 base at V and 0 bases at J, leaving 5 bases unmatched. CDR1 is SQVTM, CDR2 ANQGSEA, per germline.

This clonotype was recorded at least ten times. J is TRBJ2-3 and V is TRBV5-1; 10 bases are a match to TRBD2. Germline-derived CDR1 and CDR2 are SGHRS and YFSETQ. CDR3 length: 17 amino acids. With 4 bases clipped from V and 0 bases from J, the junction kept 8 bases outside the gene matches. The CDR3 coding sequence is TGCGCCAGCAGCCCGGCGCCTAGCGGGGGAAGCACAGATACGCAGTATTTT. It encodes CASSPAPSGGSTDTQYF.

The rearrangement links TRBV19 to TRBJ1-5, with 9 bases aligning to TRBD1. CDR1 is LNHDA, CDR2 SQIVND, per germline (reference sequence). V lost 5 bases and J lost 9; bases outside the gene matches: 11. The CDR3 has 15 residues. CDR3 residues: CASSETQGAGGPQHF. Here the CDR3 DNA reads TGTGCCAGTAGTGAAACACAGGGGGCAGGTGGGCCCCAGCATTTT.

This clonotype was observed many times. The chain uses TRBV3-1 and TRBJ2-2; D not resolved. V lost 4 bases and J lost 4, with 13 bases in between. Germline V gene sequence: CDR1 LGHDT, CDR2 YNNKEL (reference sequence). CDR3 length: 15 residues. CDR3 amino acids: CASSPWEASTGELFF. CDR3 sequence (DNA): TGTGCCAGCAGCCCCTGGGAAGCGAGCACCGGGGAGCTGTTTTTT.

Only a few counts were recorded for this clonotype. The chain links TRBV3-1 to TRBJ1-2; D is unclear. CDR1 and CDR2 (germline): LGHDT, YNNKEL (reference sequence). The CDR3 extends over 12 amino acids. Trimming pared 3 bases from V and 8 bases from J, leaving 10 bases between. As DNA, the CDR3 is TGTGCCAGCAGCCAGTCCCCGGAGGGCTACACCTTC. Its protein product is CASSQSPEGYTF.

This clonotype was seen only once. The chain combines TRBV19 with TRBJ1-2; TRBD1 might be the D (5 bases). The germline V gene has CDR1 LNHDA and CDR2 SQIVND (reference sequence). V shed 3 bases and J shed 4 bases, with 9 bases lying between them. This CDR3 has 13 amino acids. In nucleotides, the CDR3 is TGTGCCAGTAGTATGACAGAGCTCTATGGCTACACCTTC. Translated, it gives CASSMTELYGYTF.

The rearrangement uses TRBV6-1 and TRBJ2-7; no reliable D call. The V end was cut by 4 bases, the J end by 2 bases, with 12 bases between. Germline CDR1 is MNHNS and CDR2 is SASEGT. The CDR3 has 14 amino acids. CDR3 protein: CASSGGSQTYEQYF. The CDR3 DNA reads TGTGCCAGCAGTGGTGGCAGCCAAACCTACGAGCAGTACTTC.

V is TRBV10-1 and J is TRBJ1-5; no reliable D call. V was shortened by 0 bases and J by 5 bases, with 5 bases between the two germline ends. CDR3 size: 13 residues. Germline CDR1 WNHNN, CDR2 SYGVQD (reference sequence). CDR3 residues: CASSESGHQPQHF. CDR3 coding DNA: TGCGCCAGCAGTGAGTCTGGACATCAGCCCCAGCATTTT.

This clonotype was picked up a small number of times. The CDR3 nucleotides are TGTGCCAGCAGTAATAGGGTTGGGTCTAATGAAAAACTGTTTTTT. Protein sequence: CASSNRVGSNEKLFF. The chain is built from TRBV2 and TRBJ1-4, with unresolved D. Germline loops: CDR1 SNHLY, CDR2 FYNNEI. The CDR3 runs to 15 residues. V lost 5 bases to trimming and J lost 3 bases, with 13 bases between them.

The sample holds a few counts of this clonotype. V gene TRBV6-1 combines with J gene TRBJ1-1; 8 bases align to TRBD1. The CDR3 extends over 17 amino acids. CDR1 MNHNS and CDR2 SASEGT come from the germline V gene. The ends lost 5 bases at V and 0 bases at J; junction bases unmatched: 11. The CDR3 reads CASSTPYRGWMNTEAFF. The CDR3 region has the DNA TGTGCCAGCAGTACCCCTTACAGGGGGTGGATGAACACTGAAGCTTTCTTT.

The CDR3 DNA follows: TGTGCCACCAGCAGTCTAGCGGGGGGGATAGCCAAAAACATTCAGTACTTC. It yields the protein CATSSLAGGIAKNIQYF. The rearrangement uses TRBV15 and TRBJ2-4; 12 bases are a match to TRBD2. V was clipped by 3 bases and J by 0 bases; unmatched bases: 3. Germline V gives CDR1 LNHNV, CDR2 YYDKDF (reference sequence). This CDR3 contains 17 residues.

The chain employs TRBV6-1 and TRBJ2-7, with 7 bases matching TRBD1. The CDR3 is 15 amino acids. Germline values: CDR1 MNHNS, CDR2 SASEGT. V lost 5 bases and J lost 3; bases outside the gene matches: 10. DNA for the CDR3: TGTGCCAGCAGTCAGGGACAGACCCAGTTCTACGAGCAGTACTTC. Translating gives CASSQGQTQFYEQYF.